These 3 T cell receptor beta chains were sequenced from one sample in a study of cytomegalovirus exposure and HLA in healthy donors. 60 Vbeta and 13 Jbeta primers were used in PCR. The repertoire was sequenced with immunoSEQ multiplex PCR; TCRdb's copy has only in-frame clones and lacks some. The clone table shows tens of thousands of clones, with the ten largest holding roughly 3.8%. The sequencing sample was made of PBMCs. The source of these receptors is a female donor in good health and CMV-seropositive.

The chain is built from TRBV6-5 and TRBJ1-1, with 7 bases that match TRBD1. The germline V gene encodes CDR1 MNHEY and CDR2 SVGAGI. The trim removed 6 bases at V and 3 bases at J, leaving 4 bases unmatched. The CDR3 extends over 13 amino acids. CDR3 coding DNA: TGTGCCAGCAGCCTCGACAGGGACACTGAAGCTTTCTTT. This encodes CASSLDRDTEAFF.

The J gene is TRBJ1-1, the V gene TRBV19, with D unresolved. Germline assignment: CDR1 LNHDA and CDR2 SQIVND (reference sequence). Trimming left V 4 bases short and J 0 bases short, with 6 bases between. There are 13 residues in the CDR3. The CDR3 spells CASSNQVNTEAFF. The CDR3 DNA follows: TGTGCCAGTAGTAATCAGGTGAACACTGAAGCTTTCTTT. Full variable domain (outside the CDR3, taken from reference TRBV19 and TRBJ1-1): DGGITQSPKYLFRKEGQNVTLSCEQNLNHDAMYWYRQDPGQGLRLIYYSQIVNDFQKGDIAEGYSVSREKKESFPLTVTSAQKNPTAFYLCASSNQVNTEAFFGQGTRLTVV.

The CDR3 bases are TGCGCCAGCAGCCAAGTATCTAGCGGGTATAACAATGAGCAGTTCTTC. Amino acids: CASSQVSSGYNNEQFF. The J gene is TRBJ2-1, the V gene TRBV4-1; TRBD2 matches at 8 bases. Germline V CDR1 and CDR2: MGHRA, YSYEKL. Unmatched junction bases numbered 7, after V lost 1 base and J lost 5 bases. This CDR3 has 16 amino acids.